The 5 T cell receptor beta chains presented below share a single source sample, sequenced in a study of cytomegalovirus exposure and HLA in healthy donors. PCR employed 60 Vbeta and 13 Jbeta primers. TCRdb's table, derived via immunoSEQ multiplex PCR, lists solely in-frame clones and lacks some. The sample lists about 110,000 clones; 70% to 80% were seen once. Sequencing input: PBMCs. Receptors originate from a woman between 40 and 50 years old in good health and CMV-seropositive.

This clone has a single count. The rearrangement uses TRBV11-1 and TRBJ1-5, with 10 bases lining up with TRBD1. V dropped 4 bases and J dropped 3; count of bases not matched to a gene: 3. The germline gives CDR1 SGHAT, CDR2 FQDESV (reference sequence). The CDR3 spans 15 residues. This CDR3 reads CASSSGTGVNQPQHF. In DNA, the CDR3 is TGTGCCAGCAGCTCCGGGACAGGGGTCAATCAGCCCCAGCATTTT.

There are a few counts of this clone. This chain connects TRBV18 to TRBJ2-5, with D tentatively TRBD1 (5 bases). This CDR3 has 12 residues. The ends were cut back, 3 bases at V and 5 bases at J, with 7 bases in the middle. CDR1 is KGHSH and CDR2 is LQKENI in the germline V gene. The CDR3 spells CASSPKGETQYF. In nucleotides, the CDR3 is TGTGCCAGCTCACCGAAGGGGGAGACCCAGTACTTC.

The chain has TRBV4-1 and TRBJ2-7, with TRBD2 as a possible D gene (6 bases). This CDR3 comprises 16 residues. From germline, CDR1 is MGHRA and CDR2 YSYEKL. V shed 1 base and J shed 4 bases, with 17 bases lying between them. In DNA form, the CDR3 reads TGCGCCAGCAGCCAAGGAGGTAACGCGGGACTTTACGAGCAGTACTTC. Its translation is CASSQGGNAGLYEQYF.

The chain joins TRBV6-6 to TRBJ2-4; a weak D match, TRBD1 (6 bases). From germline, CDR1 is MNHNY and CDR2 SVGAGI (reference sequence). The CDR3 loop spans 14 amino acids. Trimming pared 6 bases from V and 2 bases from J, leaving 11 bases between. The CDR3 loop reads CASRDSLTKNIQYF. CDR3 coding DNA: TGTGCCAGCAGGGACAGTTTAACCAAAAACATTCAGTACTTC.

The V call is TRBV13, the J call TRBJ2-5; 9 positions match TRBD2. The germline V gene has CDR1 PRHDT and CDR2 FYEKMQ (reference sequence). This CDR3 is built from 15 residues. Trimming removed 0 bases from V and 6 bases from J; junction bases left unmatched: 5. The CDR3 nucleotides are TGTGCCAGCAGCTTAGGGCGGGGGGGCCGTAAGACCCAGTACTTC. Encoded protein: CASSLGRGGRKTQYF.